This passage covers 19 T cell receptor beta chains from one sample sequenced in a study of CD8 T cells in Susac syndrome. cDNA came from 0.5 to 1 ug RNA primed by random hexamers. From the immunoSEQ multiplex PCR reads, TCRdb called clonotypes with MiXCR, one entry per CDR3 protein. The data show around 150,000 distinct CDR3 sequences, with approximately 95% seen just once and about 0.095% held by the top ten. The sample comprised CD4+ T cells from PBMCs. The source of these receptors is a human donor with multiple sclerosis.

V usage is TRBV27 and J usage is TRBJ1-1, with 7 bases aligning to TRBD1. The CDR3 extends over 12 amino acids. Losses at the gene ends were 3 bases for V and 8 bases for J; bases not matched to a gene: 3. Germline CDR1 and CDR2: MNHEY and SMNVEV (reference sequence). The CDR3 sequence: CASSFLQGEAFF. The CDR3 DNA reads as TGTGCCAGCAGTTTTCTACAGGGGGAAGCTTTCTTT.

The chain employs TRBV9 and TRBJ2-4; D is unresolved. The CDR3 is made up of 16 amino acids. The V end lost 0 bases, the J end lost 0 bases, and 10 bases lay between the germline ends. Germline CDR1 is SGDLS and CDR2 is YYNGEE. In DNA form, the CDR3 reads TGTGCCAGCAGCGTAGGGTTGCCCCTAGCCAAAAACATTCAGTACTTC. The encoded protein is CASSVGLPLAKNIQYF.

The V and J genes are TRBV6-2 or TRBV6-3 and TRBJ2-5, with TRBD2 matching over 8 bases. Germline V gene data show CDR1 as MNHEY and CDR2 as SVGEGT. CDR3 length equals 17 residues. Losses at the gene ends were 3 bases for V and 2 bases for J; bases not matched to a gene: 11. DNA of the CDR3: TGTGCCAGCAGTTATTCCCCCAGCGGGAGCAAACAAGAGACCCAGTACTTC. Translating it yields CASSYSPSGSKQETQYF.

This rearrangement joins TRBV7-9 to TRBJ2-4, with TRBD1 matching over 12 bases. Germline assignment: CDR1 SEHNR and CDR2 FQNEAQ (reference sequence). This CDR3 contains 17 residues. V dropped 5 bases and J dropped 6; count of bases not matched to a gene: 11. The DNA for the CDR3 is TGTGCCAGCAGCCCCCTAGGGGCGGGACAGGGGGCAAACATTCAGTACTTC. Encoded protein: CASSPLGAGQGANIQYF.

The rearrangement links TRBV7-2 to TRBJ1-4; D remains unclear. V lost 4 bases to trimming and J lost 5 bases, with 14 bases between them. The CDR3 is 15 amino acids. Germline CDR1 reads SGHTA; CDR2 reads FQGNSA. CDR3 residues: CASSSPEEGNEKLFF. The CDR3 DNA reads as TGTGCCAGCAGCTCCCCAGAAGAGGGCAATGAAAAACTGTTTTTT.

J is TRBJ2-5 and V is TRBV20-1, with D possibly TRBD1 on 5 matching bases. Between the trimmed V and J ends, which lost 7 bases and 5 bases, there was a span of 11 bases. Germline V gives CDR1 DFQATT, CDR2 SNEGSKA (reference sequence). CDR3 size: 11 residues. The CDR3 DNA follows: TGCAGTGGTAGGGGTGGGGAGACCCAGTACTTC. It is translated as CSGRGGETQYF.

This chain connects TRBV20-1 to TRBJ2-2, with 14 bases identical to TRBD2. Germline CDR1 DFQATT, CDR2 SNEGSKA (reference sequence). This CDR3 is 14 amino acids long. V lost 6 bases, J lost 7 bases, and 4 bases stayed unmatched. The DNA for the CDR3 is TGCAGTGCGGGACTAGCGGGAGTCAACGGGGAGCTGTTTTTT. This gives the protein CSAGLAGVNGELFF.

The rearrangement joins TRBV5-1 to TRBJ2-7, with D perhaps TRBD1 (6 bases). Deletions cut 1 base from V and 4 bases from J, with 21 bases between. Germline CDR1 is SGHRS and CDR2 is YFSETQ. This CDR3 comprises 17 residues. CDR3 in amino acids: CASSLTVSGDWMYEQYF. The CDR3 nucleotides read TGCGCCAGCAGCTTGACCGTATCAGGGGATTGGATGTACGAGCAGTACTTC.

The chain uses TRBV10-3 and TRBJ2-2; D not resolved. The length of the CDR3 is 15 residues. Germline V gene lookup returns CDR1 ENHRY and CDR2 SYGVKD. V was trimmed by 3 bases and J by 0 bases, leaving 8 bases between them. For the CDR3, the DNA is TGTGCCATCAGTGACCTCCCAACGAACACCGGGGAGCTGTTTTTT. It translates to CAISDLPTNTGELFF.

The V call is TRBV20-1, the J call TRBJ1-1; 7 positions match TRBD1. J lost 6 bases, V lost 5 bases, and 9 bases had no gene match. Germline-derived CDR1 and CDR2 are DFQATT and SNEGSKA (reference sequence). The CDR3 consists of 13 residues. CDR3 residues: CSASGTATAEAFF. The DNA of the CDR3 is TGCAGTGCTTCCGGGACAGCAACGGCTGAAGCTTTCTTT.

This chain uses TRBV7-9 with TRBJ2-5, with TRBD2 matching over 10 bases. The V segment lost 3 bases and the J segment 4 bases; nucleotides outside the gene matches: 8. The CDR3 runs 16 residues. Looked up from germline, CDR1 is SEHNR and CDR2 is FQNEAQ (reference sequence). As DNA, the CDR3 is TGTGCCAGCAGCTTCCAGCGGGAGGGCCTAGGAGAGACCCAGTACTTC. It encodes CASSFQREGLGETQYF.

This sequence joins TRBV15 and TRBJ1-2; 7 bases match TRBD1. The CDR3 is 14 residues long. Germline lookup yields CDR1 LNHNV and CDR2 YYDKDF (reference sequence). V was clipped by 5 bases and J by 1 base; unmatched bases: 4. CDR3 DNA: TGTGCCACCAGCTGGGACAGAAGTAACTATGGCTACACCTTC. Amino acids: CATSWDRSNYGYTF.

The rearrangement joins TRBV10-3 to TRBJ2-7, with a possible D match to TRBD1 (5 bases). CDR3 length: 13 residues. CDR1 and CDR2 (germline): ENHRY, SYGVKD. Trimming left V 0 bases short and J 5 bases short, with 8 bases between. The CDR3 is CAISESEDNEQYF. The CDR3, as DNA: TGTGCCATCAGTGAGTCTGAGGACAACGAGCAGTACTTC.

The V call is TRBV4-3, the J call TRBJ2-3, with D maybe TRBD2 (6 bases). Looked up from germline, CDR1 is LGHNA and CDR2 is YSLEER. The CDR3 covers 15 residues. V lost 4 bases and J 1 base, leaving 12 bases between the germline ends. CDR3 bases: TGCGCCAGCAGCCCTATGGCGGGACGCACAGATACGCAGTATTTT. It yields the protein CASSPMAGRTDTQYF.

This chain joins TRBV23-1 and TRBJ2-7, with 7 bases identical to TRBD2. TRBV23-1 is an ORF, and what it does is uncertain. With 3 bases clipped from V and 3 bases from J, the junction kept 14 bases outside the gene matches. The CDR3 consists of 17 residues. The CDR3 bases are TGCGCCAGCAGTCACCCCAGTTTGCGGGAGAACGGCTACGAGCAGTACTTC. It yields the protein CASSHPSLRENGYEQYF.

The chain combines TRBV6-5 with TRBJ2-7; D unresolved. The CDR3 consists of 13 residues. Germline V gene sequence: CDR1 MNHEY, CDR2 SVGAGI. The V and J ends lost 5 bases and 11 bases respectively, with 19 bases between them. The CDR3 coding sequence is TGTGCCAGCAGTACCAATACAGCCGCACGCAAGTACTTC. It yields the protein CASSTNTAARKYF.

The chain has TRBV6-2 or TRBV6-3 and TRBJ2-7, with 10 bases lining up with TRBD2. Looked up from germline, CDR1 is MNHEY and CDR2 is SVGEGT. This CDR3 contains 17 residues. V lost 2 bases and J lost 1; bases outside the gene matches: 8. CDR3 loop: CASSYGLAATPSYEQYF. DNA for the CDR3: TGTGCCAGCAGTTACGGACTAGCGGCGACTCCTTCCTACGAGCAGTACTTC.

V and J are TRBV30 and TRBJ2-2; unclear D gene. The CDR3 length is 13 residues. Trimming cost V 1 base and J 3 bases, with 6 bases left between them. Germline CDR1 is GTSNPN and CDR2 is SVGIG (reference sequence). The CDR3 region is CAWSGSHTGELFF. The CDR3, as DNA: TGTGCCTGGAGTGGAAGCCACACCGGGGAGCTGTTTTTT.

This rearrangement joins TRBV20-1 to TRBJ2-7; no firm D call. The CDR3 loop spans 13 amino acids. Trimming took off 0 bases at V and 6 bases at J, with 12 bases between the two ends. Germline V gives CDR1 DFQATT, CDR2 SNEGSKA (reference sequence). The CDR3 DNA reads as TGCAGTGCTAGAGATAAGGCCCTGAGCGAGCAGTACTTC. Translation: CSARDKALSEQYF.